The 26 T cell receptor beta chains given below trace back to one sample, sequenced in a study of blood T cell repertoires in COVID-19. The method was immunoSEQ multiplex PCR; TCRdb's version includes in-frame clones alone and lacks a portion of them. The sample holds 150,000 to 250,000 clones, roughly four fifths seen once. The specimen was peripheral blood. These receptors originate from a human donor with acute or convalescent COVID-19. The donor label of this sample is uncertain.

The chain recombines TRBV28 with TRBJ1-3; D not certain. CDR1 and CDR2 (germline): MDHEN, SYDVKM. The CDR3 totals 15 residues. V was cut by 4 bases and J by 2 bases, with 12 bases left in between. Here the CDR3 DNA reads TGTGCCAGCAGTTCCACCGGGGTTGCTGGAAACACCATATATTTT. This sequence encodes CASSSTGVAGNTIYF. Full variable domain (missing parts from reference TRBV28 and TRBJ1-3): DVKVTQSSRYLVKRTGEKVFLECVQDMDHENMFWYRQDPGLGLRLIYFSYDVKMKEKGDIPEGYSVSREKKERFSLILESASTNQTSMYLCASSSTGVAGNTIYFGEGSWLTVV.

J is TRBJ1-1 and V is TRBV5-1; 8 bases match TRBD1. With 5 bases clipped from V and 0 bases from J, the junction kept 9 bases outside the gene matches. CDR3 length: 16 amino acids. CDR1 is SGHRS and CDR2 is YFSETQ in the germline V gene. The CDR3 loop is CASSRGQVGMNTEAFF. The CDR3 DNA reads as TGCGCCAGCAGTAGGGGACAGGTAGGAATGAACACTGAAGCTTTCTTT.

This CDR3 is CAWIERNEQFF. The CDR3 bases are TGTGCCTGGATCGAGAGGAATGAGCAGTTCTTC. The chain is built from TRBV30 and TRBJ2-1; D remains unclear. V shed 4 bases and J shed 7 bases, with 8 bases lying between them. The CDR3 totals 11 residues. Germline V gene sequence: CDR1 GTSNPN, CDR2 SVGIG (reference sequence).

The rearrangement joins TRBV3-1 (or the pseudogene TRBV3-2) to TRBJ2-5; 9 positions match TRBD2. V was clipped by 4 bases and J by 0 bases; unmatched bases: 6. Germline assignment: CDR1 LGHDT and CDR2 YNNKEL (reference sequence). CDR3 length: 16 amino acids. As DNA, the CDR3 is TGTGCCAGCAGCCGCACTAGCGGGCCGTACCAAGAGACCCAGTACTTC. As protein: CASSRTSGPYQETQYF.

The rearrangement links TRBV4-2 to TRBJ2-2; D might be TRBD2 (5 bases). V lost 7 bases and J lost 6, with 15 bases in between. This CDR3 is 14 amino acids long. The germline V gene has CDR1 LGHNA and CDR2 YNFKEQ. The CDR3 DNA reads TGTGCCAGCAAGGTGGAGCGACTATCCGGGGAGCTGTTTTTT. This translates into CASKVERLSGELFF.

The DNA for the CDR3 is TGTGCCAGCAGCCAAGTCTTCCTAGCGGGAGCCAAAAACATTCAGTACTTC. It yields the protein CASSQVFLAGAKNIQYF. The rearrangement uses TRBV3-1 (or the pseudogene TRBV3-2) and TRBJ2-4, with 8 positions matching TRBD2. This CDR3 comprises 17 residues. CDR1 and CDR2 from the germline V gene are LGHDT and YNNKEL (reference sequence). V lost 1 base to trimming and J lost 0 bases; unmatched junction nucleotides: 5.

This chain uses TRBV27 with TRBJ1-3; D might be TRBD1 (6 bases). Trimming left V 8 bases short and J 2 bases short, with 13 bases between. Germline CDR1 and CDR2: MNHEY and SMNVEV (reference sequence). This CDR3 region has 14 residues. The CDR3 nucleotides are TGTGCCAGCCGGGACACCAGGACTGGAAACACCATATATTTT. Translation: CASRDTRTGNTIYF.

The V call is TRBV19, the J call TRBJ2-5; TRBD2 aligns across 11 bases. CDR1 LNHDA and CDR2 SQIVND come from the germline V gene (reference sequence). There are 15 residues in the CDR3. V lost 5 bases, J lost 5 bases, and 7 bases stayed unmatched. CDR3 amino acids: CASSVSLAGVETQYF. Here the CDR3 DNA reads TGTGCCAGTAGTGTCTCACTAGCGGGAGTGGAGACCCAGTACTTC.

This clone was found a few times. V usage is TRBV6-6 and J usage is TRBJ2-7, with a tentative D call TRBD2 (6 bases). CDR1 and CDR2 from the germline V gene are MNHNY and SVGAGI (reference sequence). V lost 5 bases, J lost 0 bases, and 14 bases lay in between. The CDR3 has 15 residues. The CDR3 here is CASSLYAGYSYEQYF. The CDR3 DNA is TGTGCCAGCAGTCTCTACGCGGGGTACTCCTACGAGCAGTACTTC.

CDR3 in DNA: TGTGCCAGCAGTTTAGGTCGCAGGGTCTACGAGCAGTACTTC. Translation: CASSLGRRVYEQYF. V gene TRBV28 combines with J gene TRBJ2-7; a possible D gene is TRBD1 (5 bases). This CDR3 contains 14 residues. The germline V gene encodes CDR1 MDHEN and CDR2 SYDVKM. Trimming cost V 2 bases and J 3 bases, with 11 bases left between them.

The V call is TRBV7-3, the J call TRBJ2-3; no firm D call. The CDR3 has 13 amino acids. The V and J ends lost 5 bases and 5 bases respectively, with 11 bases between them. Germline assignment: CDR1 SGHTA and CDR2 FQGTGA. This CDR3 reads CASSPGQEDTQYF. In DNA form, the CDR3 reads TGTGCCAGCAGCCCAGGCCAGGAAGATACGCAGTATTTT. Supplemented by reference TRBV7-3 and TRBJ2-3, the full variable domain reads GAGVSQTPSNKVTEKGKYVELRCDPISGHTALYWYRQSLGQGPEFLIYFQGTGAADDSGLPNDRFFAVRPEGSVSTLKIQRTERGDSAVYLCASSPGQEDTQYFGPGTRLTVL.

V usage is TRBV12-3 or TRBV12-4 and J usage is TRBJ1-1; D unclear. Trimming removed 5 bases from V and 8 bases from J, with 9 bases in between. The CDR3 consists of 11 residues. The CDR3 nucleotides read TGTGCCAGCAGTCGTCGGAGCGAAGCTTTCTTT. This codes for CASSRRSEAFF.

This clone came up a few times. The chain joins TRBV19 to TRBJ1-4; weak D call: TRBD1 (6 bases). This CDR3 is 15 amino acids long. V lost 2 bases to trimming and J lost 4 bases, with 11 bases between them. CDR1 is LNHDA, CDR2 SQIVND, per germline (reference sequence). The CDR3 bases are TGTGCCAGTAGTATACCTCAGGGGCTTAATGAAAAACTGTTTTTT. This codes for CASSIPQGLNEKLFF.

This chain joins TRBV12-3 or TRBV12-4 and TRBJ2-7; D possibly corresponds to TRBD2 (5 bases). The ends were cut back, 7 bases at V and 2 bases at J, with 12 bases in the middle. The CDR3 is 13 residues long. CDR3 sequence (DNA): TGTGCCAGCAAACCCACAGCGGCCTACGAGCAGTACTTC. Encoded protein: CASKPTAAYEQYF.

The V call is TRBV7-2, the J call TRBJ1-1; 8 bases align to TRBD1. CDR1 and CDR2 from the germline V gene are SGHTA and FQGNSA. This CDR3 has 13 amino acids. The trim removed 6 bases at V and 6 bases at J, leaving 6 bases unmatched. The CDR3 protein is CASRSQGAAEAFF. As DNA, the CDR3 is TGTGCCAGCAGATCTCAGGGGGCCGCTGAAGCTTTCTTT.

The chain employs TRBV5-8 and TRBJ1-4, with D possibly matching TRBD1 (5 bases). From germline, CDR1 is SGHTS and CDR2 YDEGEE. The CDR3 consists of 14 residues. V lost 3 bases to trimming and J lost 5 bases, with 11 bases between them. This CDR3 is CASSSAGGNEKLFF. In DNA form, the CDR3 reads TGTGCCAGCAGCTCGGCGGGGGGAAATGAAAAACTGTTTTTT.

As DNA, the CDR3 is TGTGCCAGCAGTTACCGGGACACCATATATTTT. This codes for CASSYRDTIYF. V usage is TRBV6-5 and J usage is TRBJ1-3; D is unresolved. Trimming removed 2 bases at V and 8 bases at J, with 4 bases between. Germline CDR1 and CDR2: MNHEY and SVGAGI. The CDR3 contains 11 residues.

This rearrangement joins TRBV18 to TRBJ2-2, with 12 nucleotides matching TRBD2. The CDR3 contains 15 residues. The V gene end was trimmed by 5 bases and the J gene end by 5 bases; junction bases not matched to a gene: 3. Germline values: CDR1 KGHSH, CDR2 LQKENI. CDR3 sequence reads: CASSFGTSGTGELFF. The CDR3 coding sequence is TGTGCCAGCTCATTTGGGACTAGCGGGACCGGGGAGCTGTTTTTT.

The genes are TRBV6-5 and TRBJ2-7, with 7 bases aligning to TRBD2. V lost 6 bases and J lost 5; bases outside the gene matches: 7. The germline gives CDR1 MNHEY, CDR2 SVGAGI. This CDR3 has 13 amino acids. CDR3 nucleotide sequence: TGTGCCAGCAGGCGCGGGAGAGCCCACGAGCAGTACTTC. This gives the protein CASRRGRAHEQYF.

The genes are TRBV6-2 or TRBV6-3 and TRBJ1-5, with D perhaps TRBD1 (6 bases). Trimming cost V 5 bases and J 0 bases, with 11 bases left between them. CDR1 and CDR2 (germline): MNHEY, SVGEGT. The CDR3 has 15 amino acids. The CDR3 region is CASSHTGISNQPQHF. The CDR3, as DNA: TGTGCCAGCAGTCACACAGGGATTAGCAATCAGCCCCAGCATTTT.

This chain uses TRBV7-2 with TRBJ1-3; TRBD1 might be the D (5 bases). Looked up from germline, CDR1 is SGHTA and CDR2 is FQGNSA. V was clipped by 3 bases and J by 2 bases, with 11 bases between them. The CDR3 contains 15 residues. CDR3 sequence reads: CASSFQGSAGNTIYF. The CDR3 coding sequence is TGTGCCAGCAGCTTTCAGGGTTCTGCTGGAAACACCATATATTTT.

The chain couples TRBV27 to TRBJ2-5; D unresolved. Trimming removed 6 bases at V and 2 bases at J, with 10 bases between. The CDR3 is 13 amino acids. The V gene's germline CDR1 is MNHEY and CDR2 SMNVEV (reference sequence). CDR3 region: CASSPNLQETQYF. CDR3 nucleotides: TGTGCCAGCAGCCCGAACCTACAAGAGACCCAGTACTTC.

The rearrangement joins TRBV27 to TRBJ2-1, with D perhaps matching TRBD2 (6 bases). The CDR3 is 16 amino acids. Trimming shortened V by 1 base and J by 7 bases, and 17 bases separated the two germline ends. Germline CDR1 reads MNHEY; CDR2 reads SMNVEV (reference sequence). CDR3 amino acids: CASSLLGSGPGNEQFF. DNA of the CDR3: TGTGCCAGCAGTTTATTGGGTAGCGGCCCTGGGAATGAGCAGTTCTTC.

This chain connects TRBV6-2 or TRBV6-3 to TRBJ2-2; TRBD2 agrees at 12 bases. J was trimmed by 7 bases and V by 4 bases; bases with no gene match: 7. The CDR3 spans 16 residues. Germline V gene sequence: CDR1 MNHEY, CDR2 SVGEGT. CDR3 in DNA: TGTGCCAGCAGTTTTCCCGAGACTAGCGGGAGCGGGGAGCTGTTTTTT. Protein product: CASSFPETSGSGELFF.

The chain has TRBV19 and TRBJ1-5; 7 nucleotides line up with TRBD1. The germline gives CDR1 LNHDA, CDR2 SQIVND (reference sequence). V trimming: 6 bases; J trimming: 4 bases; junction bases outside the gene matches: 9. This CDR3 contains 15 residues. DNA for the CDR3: TGTGCCAGTAGGTCGGATGGGACAGCTAATCAGCCCCAGCATTTT. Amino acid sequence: CASRSDGTANQPQHF.

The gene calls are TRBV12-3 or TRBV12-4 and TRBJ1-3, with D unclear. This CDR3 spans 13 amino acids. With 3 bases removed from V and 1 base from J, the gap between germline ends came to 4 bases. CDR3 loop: CASSFVSGNTIYF. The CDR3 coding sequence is TGTGCCAGCAGTTTCGTTTCTGGAAACACCATATATTTT.